This T cell receptor (beta chain) was sequenced during a study of T-cell memory formation after mild COVID-19. About the study: There were largely donor-specific TCR clusters.

TCRdb fed the 5' RACE reads into MiXCR, producing one record per CDR3 protein. The repertoire has about 250,000 distinct CDR3 sequences, 15% to 17% of them found once; the top ten carry 2.1%. Points from the study as a whole: Contracting clones from day 15 to 85 showed balanced CD4/CD8; later expanders favored CD4+. In pre-infection memory, a portion of responding clones appeared, which suggested that cross-reactive memory joined.

A remark on this clonotype: Its antigen remains unidentified.

J was trimmed by 5 bases and V by 4 bases; bases with no gene match: 6. The germline V gene has CDR1 KGHDR and CDR2 SFDVKD. CDR3 length equals 14 residues. J is TRBJ1-2 and V is TRBV24-1; 7 bases are a match to TRBD1. Sequenced sample: PBMCs or a T cell subset sorted from them (not recorded which). This TCR was recovered from an adult woman who had mild COVID-19 (a few samples of this study predate the infection). Cell type and time point are not known. CDR3 region: CATSDRGQIYGYTF. CDR3 sequence (DNA): TGTGCCACCAGTGACCGGGGACAGATTTATGGCTACACCTTC.